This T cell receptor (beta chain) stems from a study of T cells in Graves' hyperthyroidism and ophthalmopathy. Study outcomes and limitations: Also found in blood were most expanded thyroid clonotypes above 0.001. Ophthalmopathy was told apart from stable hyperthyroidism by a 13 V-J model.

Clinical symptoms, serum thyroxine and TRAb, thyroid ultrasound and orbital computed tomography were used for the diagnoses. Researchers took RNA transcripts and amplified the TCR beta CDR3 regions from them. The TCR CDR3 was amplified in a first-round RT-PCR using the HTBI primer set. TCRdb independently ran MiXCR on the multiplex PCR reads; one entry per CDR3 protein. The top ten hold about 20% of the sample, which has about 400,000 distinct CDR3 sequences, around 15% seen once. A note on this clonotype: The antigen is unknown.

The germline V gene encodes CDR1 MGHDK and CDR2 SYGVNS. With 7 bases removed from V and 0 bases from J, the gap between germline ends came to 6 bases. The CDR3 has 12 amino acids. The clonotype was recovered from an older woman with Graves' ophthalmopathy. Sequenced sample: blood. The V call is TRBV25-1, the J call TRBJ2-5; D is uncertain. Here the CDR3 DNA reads TGTGCCAGCATCGGAAACCAAGAGACCCAGTACTTC. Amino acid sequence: CASIGNQETQYF.